This note documents a single T cell receptor beta chain sequence. Its cognate antigen is unknown. The PCR employed 60 Vbeta primers together with 13 Jbeta primers. In the authors' methods: Later reanalysis found tens of millions of unique TCR beta chains, roughly 10 million of them shared. Libraries were prepared by immunoSEQ multiplex PCR; TCRdb keeps only in-frame clonotypes and omits some of them. V and J calls and clone size are given by that table; D and trimming were obtained from the DNA. The sample records 35,000 to 45,000 clones, approximately 79% being singletons. Per the germline V gene, CDR1 is MNHNS and CDR2 is SASEGT. The V end was cut by 6 bases, the J end by 5 bases, with 19 bases between. This CDR3 spans 15 amino acids. The source of the sample is a study of cytomegalovirus exposure and HLA in healthy donors. General study results and limits: In a later analysis, an Asian-associated ancestry cluster reportedly showed fewer N-insertions than the approximately 700-donor mean. Testing in vitro showed a few CMV-associated chains specific for CMV antigens.

Each of the donors was a healthy bone marrow donor. This clonotype was obtained from a woman younger than 45 in good health and CMV-seropositive. J is TRBJ1-1 and V is TRBV6-1; no firm D call. Sequencing was carried out using PBMCs. The CDR3: CASSQAPDPGTEAFF. In nucleotides, the CDR3 is TGTGCCAGCAGCCAAGCACCGGATCCGGGGACTGAAGCTTTCTTT.